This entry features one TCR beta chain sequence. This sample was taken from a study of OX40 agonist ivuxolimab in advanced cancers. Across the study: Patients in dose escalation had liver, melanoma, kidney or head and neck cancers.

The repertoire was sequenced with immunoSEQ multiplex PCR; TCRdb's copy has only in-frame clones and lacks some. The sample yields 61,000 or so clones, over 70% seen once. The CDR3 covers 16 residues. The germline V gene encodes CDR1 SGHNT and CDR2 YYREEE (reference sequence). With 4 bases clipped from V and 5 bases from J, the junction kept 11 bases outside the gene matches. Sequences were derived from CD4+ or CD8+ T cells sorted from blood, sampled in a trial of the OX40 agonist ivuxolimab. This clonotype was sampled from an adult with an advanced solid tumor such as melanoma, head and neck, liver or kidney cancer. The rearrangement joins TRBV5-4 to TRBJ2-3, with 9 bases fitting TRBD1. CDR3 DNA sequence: TGTGCCAGCAGCACGAGACGGACAGGGGTGGTAGATACGCAGTATTTT. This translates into CASSTRRTGVVDTQYF.